The sequence of this T cell receptor beta chain was determined in a study of blood T cell repertoires in COVID-19. Overall study: Italy, Spain and the United States were the sources of the convalescent and acute COVID-19 samples. T cells, B-cell-depleted T cells, or PBMCs provided the cDNA or gDNA that served as material.

The assay was immunoSEQ multiplex PCR, and TCRdb's table has in-frame clones only and misses some. The sample consists of 300,000 to 450,000 clones, approximately 87% of them appearing once. This CDR3 has 19 residues. Trimming cost V 7 bases and J 0 bases; bases outside gene matches: 16. The germline gives CDR1 SGHRS, CDR2 YFSETQ. The chain combines TRBV5-1 with TRBJ2-1, with TRBD1 matching 10 bases. The sequencing input was peripheral blood. The TCR sequence derives from a woman in her sixties or seventies with COVID-19, enrolled during active disease. The CDR3 DNA is TGCGCCAGCCTAAGAACGGGACAGGGGATACCTAGCTCCTACAATGAGCAGTTCTTC. Translation gives CASLRTGQGIPSSYNEQFF.